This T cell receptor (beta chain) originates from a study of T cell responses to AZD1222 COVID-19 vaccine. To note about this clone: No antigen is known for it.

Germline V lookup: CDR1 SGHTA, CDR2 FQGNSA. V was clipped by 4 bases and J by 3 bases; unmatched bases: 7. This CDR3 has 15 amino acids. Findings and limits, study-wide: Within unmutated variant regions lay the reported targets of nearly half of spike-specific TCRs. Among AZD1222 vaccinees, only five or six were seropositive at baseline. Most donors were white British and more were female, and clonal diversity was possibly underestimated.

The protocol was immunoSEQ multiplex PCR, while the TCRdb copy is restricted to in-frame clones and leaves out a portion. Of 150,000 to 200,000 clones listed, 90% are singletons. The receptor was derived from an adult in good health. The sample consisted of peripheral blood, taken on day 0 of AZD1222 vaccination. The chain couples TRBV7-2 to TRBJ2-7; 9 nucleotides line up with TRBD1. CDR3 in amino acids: CASSSLPGQGYEQYF. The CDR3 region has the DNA TGTGCCAGCAGCTCCCTTCCGGGACAGGGCTACGAGCAGTACTTC.